What follows describes a single T cell receptor (beta chain). The antigen remains undetermined. This sample is drawn from a study of cytomegalovirus exposure and HLA in healthy donors. This CDR3 spans 16 amino acids. The germline gives CDR1 WSHSY, CDR2 SAAADI. The germline V and J ends were trimmed by 5 bases and 0 bases, with 16 bases remaining between them. The PCR was carried out with 60 Vbeta primers and 13 Jbeta primers. TCRdb's table, derived via immunoSEQ multiplex PCR, lists solely in-frame clones and lacks some. Among about 240,000 clones listed, approximately 80% were seen once. Study results and caveats: The authors later linked a missense DCLRE1C variant to TCR beta V- and J-gene trimming. Later examination showed HLA-associated TCR beta chains had greater clonal expansion than equally common others.

The origin of this receptor is a woman aged 55-69 years in good health and CMV-seropositive. Specimen: PBMCs. V gene TRBV10-2 combines with J gene TRBJ1-1; no clear D. CDR3 in DNA: TGCGCCAGCAGTCCAGTACCCGGGGAAATGAACACTGAAGCTTTCTTT. Protein: CASSPVPGEMNTEAFF.